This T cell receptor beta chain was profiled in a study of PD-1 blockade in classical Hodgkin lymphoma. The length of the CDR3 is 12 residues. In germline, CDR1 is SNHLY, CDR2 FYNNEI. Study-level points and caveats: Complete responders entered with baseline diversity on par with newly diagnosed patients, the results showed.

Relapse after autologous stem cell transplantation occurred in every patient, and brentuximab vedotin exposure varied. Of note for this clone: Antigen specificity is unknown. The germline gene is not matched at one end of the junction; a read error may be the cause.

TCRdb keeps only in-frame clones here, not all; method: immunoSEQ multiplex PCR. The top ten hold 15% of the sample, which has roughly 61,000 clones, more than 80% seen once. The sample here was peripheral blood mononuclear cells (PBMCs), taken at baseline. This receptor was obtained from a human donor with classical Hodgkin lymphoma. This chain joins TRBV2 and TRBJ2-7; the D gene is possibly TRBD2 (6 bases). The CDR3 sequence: CASKEGGLIRDF. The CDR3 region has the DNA TGTGCCAGCAAGGAGGGCGGACTCATCCGGGACTTC.